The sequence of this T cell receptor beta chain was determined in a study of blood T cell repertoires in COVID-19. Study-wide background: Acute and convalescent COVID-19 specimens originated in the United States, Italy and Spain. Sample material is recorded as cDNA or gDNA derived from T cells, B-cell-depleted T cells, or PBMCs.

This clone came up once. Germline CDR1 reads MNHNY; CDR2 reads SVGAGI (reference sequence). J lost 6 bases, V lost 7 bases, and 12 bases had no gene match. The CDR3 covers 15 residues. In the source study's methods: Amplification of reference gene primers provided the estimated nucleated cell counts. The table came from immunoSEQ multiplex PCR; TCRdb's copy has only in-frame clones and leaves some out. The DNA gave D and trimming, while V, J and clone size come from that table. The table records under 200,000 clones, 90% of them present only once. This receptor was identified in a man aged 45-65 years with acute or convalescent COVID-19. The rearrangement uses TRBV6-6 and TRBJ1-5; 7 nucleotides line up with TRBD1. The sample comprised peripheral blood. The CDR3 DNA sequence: TGTGCCAGCACTACAGGGGCCGGAATACTTCAGCCCCAGCATTTT. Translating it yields CASTTGAGILQPQHF.